This T cell receptor (beta chain) was profiled in a study of neurological immune-mediated disorders. 2 million unsorted PBMCs were stored in RNAlater at -80 °C before RNA extraction. CDR1 and CDR2 (germline): MGHDK, SYGVNS. This CDR3 contains 12 residues. The V end was cut by 5 bases, the J end by 6 bases, with 5 bases between. Turning to this clonotype: Its cognate antigen is unknown.

Whole-study results and caveats: CDR3 amino acid sequences found in expanded clones were never shared across subjects, suggesting private repertoires in all groups.

TCRdb itself ran the 5' RACE reads through MiXCR, one entry per CDR3 protein. The top ten hold about 6.9% of the sample, which has tens of thousands of distinct CDR3 sequences, 4.5% seen once. The sequencing input was PBMCs. This clonotype was sampled from a man between 25 and 39 years old with multiple sclerosis. The V gene is TRBV25-1, the J gene TRBJ1-6; D is undetermined. Here the CDR3 reads CASSWGNSPLHF. The CDR3, as DNA: TGTGCCAGCAGTTGGGGTAATTCACCCCTCCACTTT.